These 2 T cell receptor beta chains were all obtained from the same sample, sequenced in a study of T cells after yellow fever vaccination. Using its own MiXCR run on the 5' RACE reads, TCRdb lists one record per CDR3 protein. The data contain around 300,000 distinct CDR3 sequences, approximately 4% of them singletons. The specimen was PBMCs, collected 15 days after the yellow fever booster vaccination. The receptors shown here come from a man between 18 and 35 years old who received the YFV17D yellow fever vaccine.

The chain recombines TRBV20-1 with TRBJ1-6, with 7 nucleotides matching TRBD1. Germline V lookup: CDR1 DFQATT, CDR2 SNEGSKA (reference sequence). V was clipped by 0 bases and J by 7 bases; unmatched bases: 15. The CDR3 totals 18 residues. CDR3 sequence reads: CSARDLMRQGRPNSPLHF. CDR3 bases: TGCAGTGCTAGAGATCTAATGAGACAGGGACGGCCAAATTCACCCCTCCACTTT.

There are a few counts of this clonotype. The J gene is TRBJ1-2, the V gene TRBV12-3 or TRBV12-4; D not resolved. With 3 bases removed from V and 4 bases from J, the gap between germline ends came to 15 bases. The CDR3 length is 15 residues. In DNA, the CDR3 is TGTGCCAGCAGTTTGTGGTCCGGGAATATCTATGGCTACACCTTC. Protein product: CASSLWSGNIYGYTF.